This TCR beta chain was sequenced for a study of cytomegalovirus exposure and HLA in healthy donors. The study, taken as a whole, reports: According to a subsequent analysis, TCR clusters from the first cohort were inclined to appear together in the roughly 130 validation repertoires. The majority of TCR sequences were rare, yet some public TCRs appeared in many donors. Cytomegalovirus association was assigned to about 150 TCR beta chains.

Separation from the roughly 690-subject first cohort characterized the roughly 120-subject validation cohort, to which the donors belonged. The method was immunoSEQ multiplex PCR; TCRdb's version includes in-frame clones alone and lacks a portion of them. The table includes about 160,000 clones, around 88% detected once. Comment on this clone: Its matching antigen is unknown.

The receptor was derived from a woman in her late teens or twenties in good health and CMV-seronegative. Source material: PBMCs.

The DNA for the CDR3 is TGTGCCAGTAGTCACCTACACGGGACAGGGGGCGCGTACGAGCAGTACTTC. Amino acids: CASSHLHGTGGAYEQYF. The chain uses TRBV19 and TRBJ2-7; 12 bases line up with TRBD1. Germline trimming cut 5 bases from V and 4 bases from J; bases unmatched to any gene: 12. The germline CDR1 and CDR2 sequences are LNHDA and SQIVND (reference sequence). The CDR3 consists of 17 residues. The full variable domain, with the rest looked up from reference TRBV19 and TRBJ2-7, is DGGITQSPKYLFRKEGQNVTLSCEQNLNHDAMYWYRQDPGQGLRLIYYSQIVNDFQKGDIAEGYSVSREKKESFPLTVTSAQKNPTAFYLCASSHLHGTGGAYEQYFGPGTRLTVT.